This is a list of T cell receptor beta chains from one sample in a study of T cells in Graves' hyperthyroidism and ophthalmopathy. TCRdb re-called the multiplex PCR reads through MiXCR, storing one row per CDR3 protein. The profile covers 200,000 to 250,000 distinct CDR3 sequences, with approximately 16% appearing a single time and about two fifths taken by the ten largest. The specimen was blood. The receptor source for this set is a man aged 40-50 years with Graves' hyperthyroidism. Each CDR3 is given with its conserved first and last residue. Each record gives: clone size, J gene, D gene, V gene, CDR3 DNA, CDR3 protein. A D gene is named only where the DNA matches it firmly. Expanded clones get a size class; other rows say once, few or many, or leave the size out.

>NA|TRBJ1-2|NA|TRBV5-8
TGTGCCAGCAGCTTGGGTGGGACAACTAACTATGGCTACACCTTC
CASSLGGTTNYGYTF
>NA|TRBJ2-3|TRBD2|TRBV15
TGTGCCACCAGCAGGGGACTAGCGGGGGGGCAAGATACGCAGTATTTT
CATSRGLAGGQDTQYF
>many|TRBJ2-7|NA|TRBV5-6
TGTGCCAGCAGCTCGGACAGCTCCTACGAGCAGTACTTC
CASSSDSSYEQYF
>few|TRBJ1-2|TRBD1|TRBV20-1
TGCAGTGCTAGAGATTTTCGGACAGGACTTAACTATGGCTACACCTTC
CSARDFRTGLNYGYTF
>many|TRBJ1-2|NA|TRBV24-1
TGTGCCACCAGTGACCAGCATGACTATGGCTACACCTTC
CATSDQHDYGYTF
>NA|TRBJ1-3|TRBD1|TRBV7-9
TGTGCCAGCATCTTTGGACAGGGTGGCACCATATATTTT
CASIFGQGGTIYF
>many|TRBJ1-6|TRBD1|TRBV6-5
TGTGCCAGCAGTGAGGCAGGGGGGCATTCACCCCTCCACTTT
CASSEAGGHSPLHF
>NA|TRBJ2-5|NA|TRBV27
TGTGCCAGCGCAAGTGACAGTGGAGAGACCCAGTACTTC
CASASDSGETQYF
>few|TRBJ1-4|NA|TRBV5-1
TGCGCCAGCAGCTTGGTGCAGGGAAATGAAAAACTGTTTTTT
CASSLVQGNEKLFF
>NA|TRBJ2-3|NA|TRBV7-9
TGTGCCAGCAGCTTAGTCCCAGTGGGGGTTGGGACAGATACGCAGTATTTT
CASSLVPVGVGTDTQYF
>many|TRBJ2-3|TRBD2|TRBV28
TGTGCCAGCTCTTCAAGGAGACTAGCCGGCACAGATACGCAGTATTTT
CASSSRRLAGTDTQYF
>many|TRBJ2-5|TRBD2|TRBV6-1
TGTGCCAGCAGTTTCCTTTCCGGACTAGCGGAAGAGACCCAGTACTTC
CASSFLSGLAEETQYF
>few|TRBJ2-1|NA|TRBV7-8
TGTGCCAGCAGCCGAAATGTCGGGTATAATGAGCAGTTCTTC
CASSRNVGYNEQFF
>NA|TRBJ2-1|TRBD1|TRBV7-3
TGTGCCAGCAGCTCCGGGACAGGGGTATTGGGTGAGCAGTTCTTC
CASSSGTGVLGEQFF
>many|TRBJ2-6|NA|TRBV30
TGTGCCTGGGGTCAGGGCTCTGGGGCCAACGTCCTGACTTTC
CAWGQGSGANVLTF
>many|TRBJ1-1|NA|TRBV12-3/TRBV12-4
TGTGCCAGCAGTTTAGATTGGGGCACTGAAGCTTTCTTT
CASSLDWGTEAFF
>few|TRBJ2-4|TRBD2|TRBV2
TGTGCCAGCAGTGAAGGTAGCGGGGGGGTTTTTCGCATTCAGTACTTC
CASSEGSGGVFRIQYF
>NA|TRBJ2-1|TRBD1|TRBV6-2/TRBV6-3
TGTGCCAGCAGGTGGGACAGGGCCTCCTACAATGAGCAGTTCTTC
CASRWDRASYNEQFF
>many|TRBJ1-4|NA|TRBV30
TGTGCCGGCCAACAGGGAACTAATGAAAAACTGTTTTTT
CAGQQGTNEKLFF
>few|TRBJ2-3|NA|TRBV5-1
TGCGCCAGCAGCGCCCCGACAGTGGCGGGCGCAGATACGCAGTATTTT
CASSAPTVAGADTQYF
>many|TRBJ2-3|TRBD1|TRBV25-1
TGTGCCAGCACCGACAGGGGGGGAACAGATACGCAGTATTTT
CASTDRGGTDTQYF
>few|TRBJ2-1|TRBD1|TRBV6-2/TRBV6-3
TGTGCCAGCAGTCGGGACAGATTATACAATGAGCAGTTCTTC
CASSRDRLYNEQFF
>NA|TRBJ2-1|TRBD2|TRBV7-2
TGTGCCAGCAGCCCACAACCTAGCGGAAACTACAATGAGCAGTTCTTC
CASSPQPSGNYNEQFF
>many|TRBJ1-4|NA|TRBV5-1
TGCGCCAGCAGCTTGGAGGCAGCCCCGATAGAACTGTTTTTT
CASSLEAAPIELFF
>many|TRBJ2-7|NA|TRBV4-2
TGTGCCAGCAGCCAAGATGGCGGGGCGCGCGAGCAGTACTTC
CASSQDGGAREQYF
>few|TRBJ2-7|NA|TRBV9
TGTGCCAGCAGCCCCCAGGGGGGGGGCGAGCAGTACTTC
CASSPQGGGEQYF
>many|TRBJ1-2|NA|TRBV14
TGTGCCAGCAGCCAACGGAGGAGAGATGGCTACACCTTC
CASSQRRRDGYTF
>many|TRBJ2-7|NA|TRBV10-2
TGCGCCGGCAGTGATTTTCGACGGAACTCCTACGAGCAGTACTTC
CAGSDFRRNSYEQYF
>few|TRBJ2-3|NA|TRBV19
TGTGCCAGTAGTAGACTCCGGCCTGAGGATACGCAGTATTTT
CASSRLRPEDTQYF
>NA|TRBJ2-3|TRBD1|TRBV20-1
TGCAGTGCTAGAGATGAGGGGGCTAGCACAGATACGCAGTATTTT
CSARDEGASTDTQYF
>many|TRBJ1-1|NA|TRBV27
TGTGCCAGCAGTCCGTCGGGAGGGGAAGTGAACACTGAAGCTTTCTTT
CASSPSGGEVNTEAFF
>many|TRBJ2-7|TRBD1|TRBV12-3/TRBV12-4
TGTGCCAGCAGTGGACAGGGGGGCTACGAGCAGTACTTC
CASSGQGGYEQYF
>many|TRBJ2-1|TRBD1|TRBV7-2
TGTGCCAGCAGCGCGTCACAGGGGCGGCTTGGTGAGCAGTTCTTC
CASSASQGRLGEQFF
>NA|TRBJ1-3|NA|TRBV25-1
TGTGCCAGCAGTGATGTGGTATACTCTGGAAACACCATATATTTT
CASSDVVYSGNTIYF
>many|TRBJ1-1|NA|TRBV5-1
TGCGCCAGCACCTCTATGAGGGGGGACACTGAAGCTTTCTTT
CASTSMRGDTEAFF
>once|TRBJ2-2|NA|TRBV2
TGTGCCAGCAGTCCGGGGGACGTCGGGGAGCTGTTTTTT
CASSPGDVGELFF
>NA|TRBJ2-7|TRBD1|TRBV2
TGTGCCAGCAGCGCCGGGACAGGGGGCCTGGGCTACGAGCAGTACTTC
CASSAGTGGLGYEQYF
>NA|TRBJ1-1|NA|TRBV2
TGTGCCAGCAGTAAATCAGGGCGCCTTGACACTGAAGCTTTCTTT
CASSKSGRLDTEAFF
>many|TRBJ1-5|NA|TRBV7-9
TGTGCCAGCAGCTTAGGATGGGACTCTTTAGGTTCGGATCAGCCCCAGCATTTT
CASSLGWDSLGSDQPQHF
>NA|TRBJ1-4|NA|TRBV28
TGTGCCGCCGGAGGAGGAAAACTGTTTTTT
CAAGGGKLFF